The clone carrying this T cell receptor beta chain was seen more than once but under ten times. Antigen unknown. The CDR3 consists of 17 residues. CDR1 is MNHEY, CDR2 SVGAGI, per germline. Trimming took 6 bases from V and 8 from J; bases not matched to a gene: 16. The data are from a study of T cell repertoires in cytomegalovirus infection. Study in general: Use of recently identified HLA-C-restricted and well-studied HLA-B-restricted CMV epitopes was part of the study. TCR beta signatures that were public indicated CMV infection and matching HLA type.

Study observations and caveats: Clonotype analysis showed dominance of the ex vivo response by HLA-C-restricted CMV-specific TCR beta clonotypes.

MiXCR, run by TCRdb on the reads, gives a single entry per CDR3 protein. Among tens of thousands of distinct CDR3 sequences, more than 20% were seen once, and the ten largest hold about 50%. The source of this sequence is a human donor in good health (CMV status not recorded). Some clones in this sample may be carry-over from other donors' samples. Specimen: CD8+ T cells from cultured PBMCs, collected from culture after CMV antigen stimulation. This rearrangement joins TRBV6-5 to TRBJ2-1, with TRBD2 identical over 10 bases. CDR3: CASRTGDLAGVFHEQFF. As DNA, the CDR3 is TGTGCCAGCAGAACGGGGGACCTAGCGGGAGTTTTCCATGAGCAGTTCTTC.